This entry is about one T cell receptor (beta chain). The antigen remains undetermined. As every portion of the isolated RNA was reverse transcribed, the sequencing read expressed TCRB transcripts. Regulatory, naive and central memory T cell samples averaged approximately 3.4 million reads. The table came from immunoSEQ multiplex PCR; TCRdb's copy has only in-frame clones and leaves some out. The sample gives some 370,000 clones, around 10% of which show up once; over 0.45% is in the top ten. CDR3 length: 13 amino acids. Trimming stripped 0 bases from V and 14 bases from J, with 14 bases between. Germline V gives CDR1 MGHRA, CDR2 YSYEKL. The data stem from a study of beta chain features in type 1 diabetes. Study observations and caveats: Whether TCRB rearrangement is influenced by HLA type went unresolved here. Sequencing used cDNA, and cells with high TCR expression could therefore be over-represented. Researchers report that Type 1 diabetes patients had moderately but significantly shorter TCRB CDR3s across all four CD4+ subsets.

The receptor comes from a man aged 25 to 40 with type 1 diabetes. The sequenced sample was central memory CD4+ T cells from blood. This rearrangement joins TRBV4-1 to TRBJ2-1; the D gene is possibly TRBD2 (6 bases). The CDR3 loop is CASSQDYSGTEFF. As DNA, the CDR3 is TGCGCCAGCAGCCAAGATTATAGCGGTACTGAGTTCTTC.